A selection of T cell receptor beta chains follows, all from one sample in a study of blood T cells in healthy people across ages. Each CDR3 protein gets one entry after TCRdb re-called the 5' RACE reads with MiXCR. The sample consists of roughly 500,000 distinct CDR3 sequences, 27% of them appearing once. Sequencing was performed on blood. The receptor set was obtained from a woman in her 70s in good health. The CDR3 runs from the conserved cysteine through the conserved F or W. The D gene is left open where the match is weak. Clone size, where shown, is once, few, many, or a class for clones that have expanded.

TGCAGTGCAGGGGGAGGACCTCTTGGGCAAGAGACCCAGTACTTC,CSAGGGPLGQETQYF,TRBJ2-5,TRBV20-1,.,.
TGTGCCAGCAACCGGGGGGATACGCAGTATTTT,CASNRGDTQYF,TRBJ2-3,TRBV6-5,.,once
TGTGCCAGCAGCTTATTAGCGGGGTATATCGGGGAGCTGTTTTTT,CASSLLAGYIGELFF,TRBJ2-2,TRBV7-3,TRBD2,.
TGCAGTGCCATCGCCCGACAGTTCGAGCAGTACTTC,CSAIARQFEQYF,TRBJ2-7,TRBV20-1,.,few
TGTGCCAGCAGCTTACGGACTAGCGGGGAGGAGCAGTACTTC,CASSLRTSGEEQYF,TRBJ2-7,TRBV9,TRBD2,.
TGCGCCAGCAGCTTATACCTTCGGGGGAACGGAAACACCATATATTTT,CASSLYLRGNGNTIYF,TRBJ1-3,TRBV5-1,.,.
TGTGCCAGCAGTTACTCGGGGCGTAGGGCTTTCTTT,CASSYSGRRAFF,TRBJ1-1,TRBV6-5,.,few
TGTGCCAGCAGCTTAATGCAGGGGAGCTATGGCTACACCTTC,CASSLMQGSYGYTF,TRBJ1-2,TRBV6-5,.,few
TGTGCCAACGTGGGGGGGCTAGATAACGCCGGGGAGCTGTTTTTT,CANVGGLDNAGELFF,TRBJ2-2,TRBV7-2,.,few
TGTGCCAGCCAACGGACTAGCGGGGGGGCCGACATGTACGAGCAGTACTTC,CASQRTSGGADMYEQYF,TRBJ2-7,TRBV6-1,TRBD2,.
TGTGCCAGCAGCTTAACTCTAGGAGCCACCCAAGAGACCCAGTACTTC,CASSLTLGATQETQYF,TRBJ2-5,TRBV7-8,.,few
TGTGCCAGTAGTCCCTCCGGGGCGGAAGGTTCACCCCTCCACTTT,CASSPSGAEGSPLHF,TRBJ1-6,TRBV19,.,.
TGCGCCAGCAGCTTAAAGGGGGGCTTGGAGGAGACCCAGTACTTC,CASSLKGGLEETQYF,TRBJ2-5,TRBV5-1,.,.
TGTGCCAGCAGCGTAGATCCGGGGACGAACACTGAAGCTTTCTTT,CASSVDPGTNTEAFF,TRBJ1-1,TRBV9,.,few
TGTGCCAGCAGATTACAGGGGTTAAATGAAAAACTGTTTTTT,CASRLQGLNEKLFF,TRBJ1-4,TRBV2,TRBD1,once
TGCAGTGCTAAGGTGGGGTCCAGCAATCAGCCCCAGCATTTT,CSAKVGSSNQPQHF,TRBJ1-5,TRBV20-1,.,few
TGTGCCAGCAGCTTAACGGGGGCGGCCTTTCAAGAGACCCAGTACTTC,CASSLTGAAFQETQYF,TRBJ2-5,TRBV9,.,few
TGTGCCAGCAGGAGAAATGAAAAACTGTTTTTT,CASRRNEKLFF,TRBJ1-4,TRBV6-6,.,many
TGCAGCGTTGAAGGTCTAGCGGGGGATGTAGATACGCAGTATTTT,CSVEGLAGDVDTQYF,TRBJ2-3,TRBV29-1,TRBD2,.
TGTCCCAGCAGCCAGCCCCCGGGGACCGCGAACACCGGGGAGCTGTTTTTT,CPSSQPPGTANTGELFF,TRBJ2-2,TRBV7-9,.,.
TGTGCCAGCAGCCAAGATGCAGTCCAGAAGTCGACCTTC,CASSQDAVQKSTF,TRBJ1-2,TRBV3-1,.,.
TGTGCCATCAGCGAACCCGAAAACACCATATATTTT,CAISEPENTIYF,TRBJ1-3,TRBV10-3,.,few
TGTGCCAGCAGCTTCAAGGGGGGCGAGACCCAGTACTTC,CASSFKGGETQYF,TRBJ2-5,TRBV7-3,.,few
TGTGCCAGCAGGGAGCAGAGCGGCGGATTCGGGGAGCTGTTTTTT,CASREQSGGFGELFF,TRBJ2-2,TRBV2,.,few
TGTGCCAGCAACCCTGACAGCCTGAACACTGAAGCTTTCTTT,CASNPDSLNTEAFF,TRBJ1-1,TRBV2,.,few
TGTGCCAGTAGTATTTTCGGCAGAGAGGAGACCCAGTACTTC,CASSIFGREETQYF,TRBJ2-5,TRBV19,.,few
TGTGCCAGCAGCACAGGGTCCCATGAGCAGTTCTTC,CASSTGSHEQFF,TRBJ2-1,TRBV6-2/TRBV6-3,.,few
TGTGCCAGCAGCTTAGCCGTTCGCCAAGGGCCAGATACGCAGTATTTT,CASSLAVRQGPDTQYF,TRBJ2-3,TRBV7-9,.,.
TGCGCCAGCAGCTTCGGACCGCGTGGCGGACCCGGAGGGACTGAAGCTTTCTTT,CASSFGPRGGPGGTEAFF,TRBJ1-1,TRBV4-1,.,many
TGTGCCAGCAGTTACTATCCGACAGGGCTGAACACCGGGGAGCTGTTTTTT,CASSYYPTGLNTGELFF,TRBJ2-2,TRBV6-5,TRBD1,few
TGCGCCAGCAGCTTGGGGAACGATGAGCAGTCCTTC,CASSLGNDEQSF,TRBJ2-5,TRBV5-1,.,.
TGTGCCAGCAGCCAGCACGGGACGGAGGAGACCCAGTACTTC,CASSQHGTEETQYF,TRBJ2-5,TRBV4-2,.,many